Below are 26 T cell receptor beta chains sequenced from a single sample in a study of cytomegalovirus exposure and HLA in healthy donors (dated 2017 in TCRdb). Library construction relied on the immunoSEQ multiplex PCR assay. Drawn from immuneACCESS, this table holds only the in-frame rearrangements with V and J called that TCRdb kept. Clones are partly lost; checked studies trace under half to an unresolved V gene and leave the rest unexplained. The sample data list around 70,000 clones, and approximately 95% of these were observed just once. Under 2% of the sample is taken by the ten largest. The specimen was PBMCs. Receptors were obtained from a man aged 18 to 29 in good health and CMV-seropositive.

This chain uses TRBV10-3 with TRBJ1-5; D is unclear. V lost 0 bases to trimming and J lost 4 bases, with 10 bases between them. Looked up from germline, CDR1 is ENHRY and CDR2 is SYGVKD. CDR3 size: 15 residues. CDR3 DNA sequence: TGTGCCATCAGTGAGTCTAATCGGGAGAATCAGCCCCAGCATTTT. Residues: CAISESNRENQPQHF.

This clone was observed a single time. The chain links TRBV5-1 to TRBJ2-7; 12 bases fit TRBD2. This CDR3 contains 16 residues. V lost 2 bases, J lost 0 bases, and 3 bases stayed unmatched. Looked up from germline, CDR1 is SGHRS and CDR2 is YFSETQ. The CDR3 DNA reads as TGCGCCAGCAGCTTCCTAGCGGGAGGGAGCTCCTACGAGCAGTACTTC. Amino acids: CASSFLAGGSSYEQYF.

The chain couples TRBV7-2 to TRBJ2-5; TRBD2 aligns across 11 bases. Germline-derived CDR1 and CDR2 are SGHTA and FQGNSA. The CDR3 sequence is 15 residues long. Unmatched junction bases numbered 6, after V lost 5 bases and J lost 4 bases. CDR3 loop: CASSTSGRILETQYF. The DNA for the CDR3 is TGTGCCAGCAGCACTAGCGGGAGAATCTTAGAGACCCAGTACTTC. Supplemented by reference TRBV7-2 and TRBJ2-5, the full variable domain reads GAGVSQSPSNKVTEKGKDVELRCDPISGHTALYWYRQSLGQGLEFLIYFQGNSAPDKSGLPSDRFSAERTGGSVSTLTIQRTQQEDSAVYLCASSTSGRILETQYFGPGTRLLVL.

CDR3 DNA sequence: TGCGCCAGCAGTGGCGCAATCTCGGGTGGGGAGCTGTTTTTT. Its translation is CASSGAISGGELFF. The chain combines TRBV10-1 with TRBJ2-2, with D hard to call. V was clipped by 4 bases and J by 8 bases, with 14 bases between them. The CDR3 sequence is 14 residues long. Per the germline V gene, CDR1 is WNHNN and CDR2 is SYGVQD (reference sequence).

The V call is TRBV19, the J call TRBJ2-3; 9 nucleotides line up with TRBD2. This CDR3 has 14 amino acids. Trimming cost V 3 bases and J 3 bases; bases outside gene matches: 1. Germline assignment: CDR1 LNHDA and CDR2 SQIVND (reference sequence). As DNA, the CDR3 is TGTGCCAGTAGTATTGGACTAGCGACAGATACGCAGTATTTT. Amino acids: CASSIGLATDTQYF. The full variable domain, completed using reference TRBV19 and TRBJ2-3, is DGGITQSPKYLFRKEGQNVTLSCEQNLNHDAMYWYRQDPGQGLRLIYYSQIVNDFQKGDIAEGYSVSREKKESFPLTVTSAQKNPTAFYLCASSIGLATDTQYFGPGTRLTVL.

This sequence joins TRBV7-2 and TRBJ2-5; possibly TRBD2 for D (6 bases). The V gene lost 3 bases and the J gene lost 5 bases, with 13 bases spanning the gap. The CDR3 consists of 14 residues. CDR1 and CDR2 from the germline V gene are SGHTA and FQGNSA. The DNA for the CDR3 is TGTGCCAGCAGCTTGACTAGGACGGGGGAGACCCAGTACTTC. Its protein is CASSLTRTGETQYF. The full variable domain, completed using reference TRBV7-2 and TRBJ2-5, is GAGVSQSPSNKVTEKGKDVELRCDPISGHTALYWYRQSLGQGLEFLIYFQGNSAPDKSGLPSDRFSAERTGGSVSTLTIQRTQQEDSAVYLCASSLTRTGETQYFGPGTRLLVL.

The gene calls are TRBV28 and TRBJ2-5; D gene ambiguous. The germline CDR1 and CDR2 sequences are MDHEN and SYDVKM. This CDR3 has 12 amino acids. V was clipped by 7 bases and J by 7 bases, with 13 bases between them. CDR3 region: CASISLYGTQYF. CDR3 DNA: TGTGCCAGCATCTCTCTCTATGGGACCCAGTACTTC.

This chain connects TRBV7-9 to TRBJ2-1, with 7 bases lining up with TRBD2. This CDR3 is 14 amino acids long. The germline V gene has CDR1 SEHNR and CDR2 FQNEAQ (reference sequence). Unmatched junction bases numbered 7, after V lost 6 bases and J lost 5 bases. The CDR3 protein is CASSPPSGHNEQFF. As DNA, the CDR3 is TGTGCCAGCAGTCCCCCTAGCGGACACAATGAGCAGTTCTTC.

This clone was seen only once. Other DNA sequences of this sample code for an identical CDR3. This chain connects TRBV10-3 to TRBJ1-5; possible D gene TRBD1, 5 bases. The germline gives CDR1 ENHRY, CDR2 SYGVKD. The V end lost 4 bases, the J end lost 4 bases, and 5 bases lay between the germline ends. CDR3 size: 12 residues. Here the CDR3 reads CAISGQNQPQHF. Here the CDR3 DNA reads TGTGCCATCAGTGGACAGAATCAGCCCCAGCATTTT.

This clone was counted between two and nine times. The genes are TRBV2 and TRBJ2-1; a weak D match, TRBD2 (5 bases). The V end was cut by 6 bases, the J end by 5 bases, with 11 bases between. This CDR3 spans 13 amino acids. Germline V lookup: CDR1 SNHLY, CDR2 FYNNEI. CDR3 protein: CASRETRDNEQFF. The CDR3, as DNA: TGTGCCAGCAGGGAAACTAGGGACAATGAGCAGTTCTTC.

The rearrangement joins TRBV30 to TRBJ2-3; 10 nucleotides align to TRBD1. Looked up from germline, CDR1 is GTSNPN and CDR2 is SVGIG (reference sequence). The length of the CDR3 is 14 residues. After removal of 2 bases from V and 3 bases from J, the junction contained 2 bases not matched to a gene. The CDR3 sequence: CAWSSGQGTDTQYF. In DNA, the CDR3 is TGTGCCTGGAGTTCGGGACAGGGGACAGATACGCAGTATTTT. Variable domain in full (rest from reference TRBV30 and TRBJ2-3): SQTIHQWPATLVQPVGSPLSLECTVEGTSNPNLYWYRQAAGRGLQLLFYSVGIGQISSEVPQNLSASRPQDRQFILSSKKLLLSDSGFYLCAWSSGQGTDTQYFGPGTRLTVL.

This sequence joins TRBV14 and TRBJ2-1, with D hard to call. Trimming removed 0 bases from V and 2 bases from J, with 11 bases in between. The length of the CDR3 is 16 residues. Germline assignment: CDR1 SGHDN and CDR2 FVKESK. CDR3 bases: TGTGCCAGCAGCCAAGATCGGAACAGTCCCTACAATGAGCAGTTCTTC. Amino acids: CASSQDRNSPYNEQFF. Full variable domain (outside the CDR3, taken from reference TRBV14 and TRBJ2-1): EAGVTQFPSHSVIEKGQTVTLRCDPISGHDNLYWYRRVMGKEIKFLLHFVKESKQDESGMPNNRFLAERTGGTYSTLKVQPAELEDSGVYFCASSQDRNSPYNEQFFGPGTRLTVL.

The chain carries TRBV28 and TRBJ2-2; weak D call: TRBD1 (6 bases). Germline V gene data show CDR1 as MDHEN and CDR2 as SYDVKM. The V end was cut by 4 bases, the J end by 9 bases, with 18 bases between. The CDR3 runs 15 residues. The CDR3: CASSSTGYGPRELFF. The CDR3 DNA sequence: TGTGCCAGCAGTTCTACAGGGTACGGCCCCCGGGAGCTGTTTTTT.

V usage is TRBV29-1 and J usage is TRBJ2-7; no firm D call. Germline CDR1 reads SQVTM; CDR2 reads ANQGSEA. V dropped 3 bases and J dropped 1 base, with 13 bases sitting between them. This CDR3 is built from 14 residues. The chain's CDR3 is CSVEVAFGSYEQYF. The CDR3 bases are TGCAGCGTTGAGGTAGCCTTCGGGTCCTACGAGCAGTACTTC.

The J gene is TRBJ1-5, the V gene TRBV27; 11 nucleotides line up with TRBD1. Germline values: CDR1 MNHEY, CDR2 SMNVEV (reference sequence). The J segment lost 6 bases and the V segment lost 5 bases, leaving 3 bases of the junction unmatched. The CDR3 is 14 amino acids. CDR3 sequence: CASSPGQGAQPQHF. The CDR3 nucleotides read TGTGCCAGCAGTCCCGGACAGGGGGCTCAGCCCCAGCATTTT.

V and J are TRBV5-1 and TRBJ2-5; unclear D gene. The length of the CDR3 is 15 residues. Germline V gene sequence: CDR1 SGHRS, CDR2 YFSETQ. V lost 4 bases and J lost 5, with 18 bases in between. DNA of the CDR3: TGCGCCAGCAGCCTTTCTACGGCGGTGCGGGAGACCCAGTACTTC. This sequence encodes CASSLSTAVRETQYF.

The V call is TRBV11-3, the J call TRBJ1-1; 9 bases align to TRBD1. The CDR3 contains 16 residues. The germline gives CDR1 SGHNT, CDR2 YENEEA. V dropped 1 base and J dropped 5; count of bases not matched to a gene: 8. The CDR3 nucleotides are TGTGCCAGCAGCTTAGCGGACAGGGGAGTGTTGACTGAAGCTTTCTTT. It yields the protein CASSLADRGVLTEAFF.

This rearrangement joins TRBV5-4 to TRBJ2-3; D is possibly TRBD2 (6 bases). Germline V gives CDR1 SGHNT, CDR2 YYREEE (reference sequence). With 3 bases removed from V and 2 bases from J, the gap between germline ends came to 10 bases. The CDR3 is made up of 14 amino acids. CDR3 in DNA: TGTGCCAGCAGCTCCGGGGGAGTCACAGATACGCAGTATTTT. It encodes CASSSGGVTDTQYF.

The J gene is TRBJ2-2, the V gene TRBV28; no clear D. The ends were cut back, 9 bases at V and 0 bases at J, with 14 bases in the middle. Germline V gene sequence: CDR1 MDHEN, CDR2 SYDVKM. The CDR3 consists of 15 residues. CDR3 coding DNA: TGTGCCAGTGGCCCCACGGCGGCGAACACCGGGGAGCTGTTTTTT. It translates to CASGPTAANTGELFF.

The rearrangement uses TRBV10-2 and TRBJ1-5; D might be TRBD1 (6 bases). The V gene's germline CDR1 is WSHSY and CDR2 SAAADI. The CDR3 consists of 19 residues. V was trimmed by 3 bases and J by 0 bases, leaving 21 bases between them. DNA of the CDR3: TGCGCCAGCAGTGATGGGCGGCGGGGGGGCTATAATAGCAATCAGCCCCAGCATTTT. This translates into CASSDGRRGGYNSNQPQHF.

The chain uses TRBV5-1 and TRBJ1-1, with 7 nucleotides matching TRBD1. The germline V gene encodes CDR1 SGHRS and CDR2 YFSETQ. The V segment lost 0 bases and the J segment 1 base; nucleotides outside the gene matches: 3. This CDR3 spans 15 amino acids. CDR3 residues: CASSLEGARNTEAFF. The CDR3 DNA is TGCGCCAGCAGCTTGGAGGGGGCTAGGAACACTGAAGCTTTCTTT.

The gene calls are TRBV6-1 and TRBJ2-1; D may be TRBD2 (5 bases). Germline V lookup: CDR1 MNHNS, CDR2 SASEGT. Trimming removed 3 bases from V and 7 bases from J, with 28 bases in between. The CDR3 has 19 residues. The CDR3 DNA follows: TGTGCCAGCAGTGACGTCTTCCCCGGGGTCGTGGGTTTACAGAATGAGCAGTTCTTC. This sequence encodes CASSDVFPGVVGLQNEQFF.

This clone was seen just once. The CDR3 DNA sequence: TGTGCCAGCAGCTTGGGCGGACAGGGTTTAGATACGCAGTATTTT. Protein sequence: CASSLGGQGLDTQYF. The chain uses TRBV7-9 and TRBJ2-3, with 8 bases lining up with TRBD1. Germline trimming cut 3 bases from V and 5 bases from J; bases unmatched to any gene: 7. The CDR3 extends over 15 amino acids. In germline, CDR1 is SEHNR, CDR2 FQNEAQ (reference sequence).

Concerning this clone itself: Within the sample, other DNA sequences also encode this same CDR3. The J gene is TRBJ2-1, the V gene TRBV7-9; 7 bases map to TRBD1. In germline, CDR1 is SEHNR, CDR2 FQNEAQ (reference sequence). Losses at the gene ends were 0 bases for V and 2 bases for J; bases not matched to a gene: 1. There are 15 residues in the CDR3. CDR3 region: CASSLAGTAYNEQFF. The CDR3 coding sequence is TGTGCCAGCAGCTTAGCGGGGACAGCCTACAATGAGCAGTTCTTC.

The J gene is TRBJ2-1, the V gene TRBV28; TRBD1 matches 9 bases. V shed 2 bases and J 3 bases; nucleotides not matched to a gene: 5. Germline V CDR1 and CDR2: MDHEN, SYDVKM. The length of the CDR3 is 16 residues. The CDR3 region has the DNA TGTGCCAGCAGTTTAAATCCGGGACAGGGCTACAATGAGCAGTTCTTC. Translating it yields CASSLNPGQGYNEQFF. The whole variable domain, filled in from reference TRBV28 and TRBJ2-1, reads DVKVTQSSRYLVKRTGEKVFLECVQDMDHENMFWYRQDPGLGLRLIYFSYDVKMKEKGDIPEGYSVSREKKERFSLILESASTNQTSMYLCASSLNPGQGYNEQFFGPGTRLTVL.

The chain carries TRBV19 and TRBJ2-7, with D possibly being TRBD2 (5 bases). The CDR3 is 15 residues long. V lost 0 bases and J lost 5, with 14 bases in between. Germline CDR1 LNHDA, CDR2 SQIVND (reference sequence). The CDR3 spells CASSIDDGNRDEQYF. The CDR3 DNA reads TGTGCCAGTAGTATAGATGACGGGAATCGGGACGAGCAGTACTTC.